Many counts were recorded for the clone carrying this T cell receptor (beta chain). Its matching antigen is unknown. This sample was included in a study of spatial heterogeneity in lung cancer. Study-level information: Median follow-up for sequenced PBMC samples was about two years after resection, when such samples existed. Consistent detection of more beta-chain than alpha-chain sequences was observed. Study results and caveats: At resection, ubiquitous expanded tumor TCRs appeared in blood more than at follow-up.

Time point here: blood at routine non-recurrence follow-up after resection. Sequencing covered unsorted whole RNA taken from tumor, nontumor lung or frozen PBMC. TCRdb re-analysed the 5' RACE reads in MiXCR, keeping a single row per CDR3 protein. Altogether about 50,000 distinct CDR3 sequences are present, 6% to 8.5% being singletons, with the ten largest covering approximately 35%. The CDR3 runs to 17 residues. Germline V gene lookup returns CDR1 SGHRS and CDR2 YFSETQ. V lost 0 bases, J lost 0 bases, and 13 bases lay in between. The sequence was collected from a female donor with early-stage non-small cell lung cancer. Specimen: PBMCs, collected at follow-up. The J gene is TRBJ2-4, the V gene TRBV5-1; a possible D gene is TRBD2 (5 bases). The CDR3 nucleotides are TGCGCCAGCAGCTTGGGTTCGGTCGGGATAGCCAAAAACATTCAGTACTTC. Protein sequence: CASSLGSVGIAKNIQYF.